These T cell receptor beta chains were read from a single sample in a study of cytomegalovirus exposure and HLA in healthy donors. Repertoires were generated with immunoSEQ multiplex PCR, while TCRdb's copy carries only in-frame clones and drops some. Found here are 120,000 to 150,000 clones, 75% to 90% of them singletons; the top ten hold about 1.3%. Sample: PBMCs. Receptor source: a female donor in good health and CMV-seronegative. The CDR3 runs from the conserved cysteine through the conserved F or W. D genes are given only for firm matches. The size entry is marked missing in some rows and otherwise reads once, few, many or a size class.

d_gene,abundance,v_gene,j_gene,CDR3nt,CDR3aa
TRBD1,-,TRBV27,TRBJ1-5,TGTGCCAGCAGCCCGGGACAGGGGATGAATCAGCCCCAGCATTTT,CASSPGQGMNQPQHF
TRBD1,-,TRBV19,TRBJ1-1,TGTGCCACCGAGACAGGGGGGAACACTGAAGCTTTCTTT,CATETGGNTEAFF
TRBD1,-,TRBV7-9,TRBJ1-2,TGTGCCAGCAGCCCGCTACAGGGGGACTATGGCTACACCTTC,CASSPLQGDYGYTF
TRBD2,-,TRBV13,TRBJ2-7,TGTGCCAGCAGCCAGGGACTAGCGGGAAGAATTGTTTACGAGCAGTACTTC,CASSQGLAGRIVYEQYF
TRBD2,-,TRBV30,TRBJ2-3,TGTGCCTGGAGTGAGAGGGTGGGGACTAGCTGGGATACGCAGTATTTT,CAWSERVGTSWDTQYF
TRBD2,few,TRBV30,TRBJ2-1,TGTGCCTGGCGGAGGCGGGAGGTAACCAATGAGCAGTTCTTC,CAWRRREVTNEQFF
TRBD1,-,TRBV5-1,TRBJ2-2,TGCGCCAGCAGCTTGGCGGACAGGGAGGCCGGGGAGCTGTTTTTT,CASSLADREAGELFF
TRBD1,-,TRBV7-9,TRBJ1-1,TGTGCCAGCAGCCTGGGGACAGGAGAGGGGTTGGGTGAAGCTTTCTTT,CASSLGTGEGLGEAFF
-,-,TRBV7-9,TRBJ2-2,TGTGCCAGCAGCTTACACACAGCTAACACCGGGGAGCTGTTTTTT,CASSLHTANTGELFF
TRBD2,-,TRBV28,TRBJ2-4,TGTGCCAGCAGTTGGGGACTAGCGGGAGTGGAGAACATTCAGTACTTC,CASSWGLAGVENIQYF
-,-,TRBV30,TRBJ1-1,TGTGCCTGGAGTATGATGCCAGGGGCTGAAGCTTTCTTT,CAWSMMPGAEAFF
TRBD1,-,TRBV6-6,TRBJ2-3,TGTGCCAGCAGAGGGACAGGGGCTAGCACAGATACGCAGTATTTT,CASRGTGASTDTQYF
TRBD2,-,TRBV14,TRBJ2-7,TGTGCCAGCAGCCTCCTCGCTAGCGGGCCATACGAGCAGTACTTC,CASSLLASGPYEQYF
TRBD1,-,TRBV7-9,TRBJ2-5,TGTGCCTCTCAAGGGGGCCCGTGGGAGACCCAGTACTTC,CASQGGPWETQYF
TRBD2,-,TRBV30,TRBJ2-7,TGTGCCTGGAGTAGCGGGAGAGTGGTGGGGCAGTACTTC,CAWSSGRVVGQYF
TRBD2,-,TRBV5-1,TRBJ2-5,TGCGCCAGCAGCTTGTTGACTAGCGGGGAAGAGACCCAGTACTTC,CASSLLTSGEETQYF
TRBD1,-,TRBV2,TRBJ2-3,TGTGCCAGCAGACGACAGGGTGGCACAGATACGCAGTATTTT,CASRRQGGTDTQYF
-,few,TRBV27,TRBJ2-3,TGTGCCAGCCAGGGTTCGACAGATACGCAGTATTTT,CASQGSTDTQYF
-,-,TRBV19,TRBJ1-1,TGTGCCAGTAGTACTTACCTGAGCACTGAAGCTTTCTTT,CASSTYLSTEAFF
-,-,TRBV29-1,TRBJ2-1,TGCAGCGTTGAAGATCTAGAGACAGCAAGCTCCTACAATGAGCAGTTCTTC,CSVEDLETASSYNEQFF
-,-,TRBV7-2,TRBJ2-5,TGTGCCAGCAGCTTAAATTGGATTTGGGGGCAGGGGGAGACCCAGTACTTC,CASSLNWIWGQGETQYF
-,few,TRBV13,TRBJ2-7,TGTGCCAGCAGCAATCTTAAAGAGCAGTACTTC,CASSNLKEQYF
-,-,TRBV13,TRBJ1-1,TGTGCCAGCAGCCGACAGTTGAACACTGAAGCTTTCTTT,CASSRQLNTEAFF
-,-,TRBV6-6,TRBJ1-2,TGTGCCAGCAGTTACGGGGGGAGAGGGTATGGCTACACCTTC,CASSYGGRGYGYTF
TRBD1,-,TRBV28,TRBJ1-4,TGTGCCAGCCTAACGGGACAGGGAGGAACTAATGAAAAACTGTTTTTT,CASLTGQGGTNEKLFF
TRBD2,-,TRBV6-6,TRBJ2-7,TGTGCCACCACTAGCGGGAGGGCCTCCTACGAGCAGTACTTC,CATTSGRASYEQYF
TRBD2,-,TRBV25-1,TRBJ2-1,TGTGCCAGCAGTCCACCCCCCACTAGCGGGAGCTACAATGAGCAGTTCTTC,CASSPPPTSGSYNEQFF
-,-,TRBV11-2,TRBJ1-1,TGTGCCAGCAGCTTAGTCCCCAGAACTGAAGCTTTCTTT,CASSLVPRTEAFF